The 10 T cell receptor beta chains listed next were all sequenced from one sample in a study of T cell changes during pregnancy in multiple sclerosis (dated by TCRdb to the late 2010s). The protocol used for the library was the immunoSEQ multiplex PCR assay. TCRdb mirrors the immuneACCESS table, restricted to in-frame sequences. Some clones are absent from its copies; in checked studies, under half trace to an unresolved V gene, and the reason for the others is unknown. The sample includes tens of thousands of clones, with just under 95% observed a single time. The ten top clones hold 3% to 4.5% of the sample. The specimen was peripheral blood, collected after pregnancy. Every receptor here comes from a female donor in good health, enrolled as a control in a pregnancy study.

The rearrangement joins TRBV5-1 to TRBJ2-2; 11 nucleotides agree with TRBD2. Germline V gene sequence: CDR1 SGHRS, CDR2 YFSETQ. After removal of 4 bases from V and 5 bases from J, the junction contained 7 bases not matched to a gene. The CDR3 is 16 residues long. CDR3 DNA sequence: TGCGCCAGCAGCCGGGGGACTAGCGGCAGTACCGGGGAGCTGTTTTTT. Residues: CASSRGTSGSTGELFF. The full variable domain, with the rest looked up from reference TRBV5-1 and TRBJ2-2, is KAGVTQTPRYLIKTRGQQVTLSCSPISGHRSVSWYQQTPGQGLQFLFEYFSETQRNKGNFPGRFSGRQFSNSRSEMNVSTLELGDSALYLCASSRGTSGSTGELFFGEGSRLTVL.

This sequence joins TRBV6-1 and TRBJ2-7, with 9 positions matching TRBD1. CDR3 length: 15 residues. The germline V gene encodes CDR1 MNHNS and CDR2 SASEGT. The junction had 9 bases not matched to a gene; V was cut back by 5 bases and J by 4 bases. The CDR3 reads CASSRLRDRVYEQYF. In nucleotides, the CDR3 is TGTGCCAGCAGTAGGCTCCGGGACAGGGTTTACGAGCAGTACTTC.

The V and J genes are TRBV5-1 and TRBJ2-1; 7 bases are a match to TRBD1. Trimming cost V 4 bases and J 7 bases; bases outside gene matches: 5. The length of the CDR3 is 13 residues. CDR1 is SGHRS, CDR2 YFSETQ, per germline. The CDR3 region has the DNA TGCGCCAGCAGCATCCCGGACAGGAATGAGCAGTTCTTC. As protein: CASSIPDRNEQFF.

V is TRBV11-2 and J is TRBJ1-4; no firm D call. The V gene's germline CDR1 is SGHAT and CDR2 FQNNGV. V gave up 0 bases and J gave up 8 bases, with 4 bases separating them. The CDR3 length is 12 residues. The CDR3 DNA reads TGTGCCAGCAGCTTAGAGAGGGAAAAACTGTTTTTT. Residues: CASSLEREKLFF.

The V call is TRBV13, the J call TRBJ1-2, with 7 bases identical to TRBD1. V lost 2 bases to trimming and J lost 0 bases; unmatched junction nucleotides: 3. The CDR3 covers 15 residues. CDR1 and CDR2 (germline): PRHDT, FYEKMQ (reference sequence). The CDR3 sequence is CASSLSGTANYGYTF. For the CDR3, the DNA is TGTGCCAGCAGCTTAAGTGGGACAGCTAACTATGGCTACACCTTC. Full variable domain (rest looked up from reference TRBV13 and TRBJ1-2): AAGVIQSPRHLIKEKRETATLKCYPIPRHDTVYWYQQGPGQDPQFLISFYEKMQSDKGSIPDRFSAQQFSDYHSELNMSSLELGDSALYFCASSLSGTANYGYTFGSGTRLTVV.

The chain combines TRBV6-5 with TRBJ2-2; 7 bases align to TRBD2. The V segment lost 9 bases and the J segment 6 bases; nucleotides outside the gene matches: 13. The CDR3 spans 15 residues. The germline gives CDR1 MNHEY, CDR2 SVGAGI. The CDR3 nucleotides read TGTGCCAGTCACATCGGGGGGAGGGCCTCCGGGGAGCTGTTTTTT. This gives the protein CASHIGGRASGELFF.

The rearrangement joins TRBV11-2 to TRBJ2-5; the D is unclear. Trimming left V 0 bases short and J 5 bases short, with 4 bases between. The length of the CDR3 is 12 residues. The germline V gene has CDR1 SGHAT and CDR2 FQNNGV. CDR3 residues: CASSLDMETQYF. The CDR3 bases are TGTGCCAGCAGCTTAGATATGGAGACCCAGTACTTC.

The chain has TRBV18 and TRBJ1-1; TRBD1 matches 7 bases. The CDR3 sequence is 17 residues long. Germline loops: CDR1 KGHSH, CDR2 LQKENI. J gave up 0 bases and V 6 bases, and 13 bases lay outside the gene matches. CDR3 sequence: CASSHLGGIPLNTEAFF. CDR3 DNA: TGTGCCAGCTCCCACCTAGGGGGCATACCATTGAACACTGAAGCTTTCTTT.

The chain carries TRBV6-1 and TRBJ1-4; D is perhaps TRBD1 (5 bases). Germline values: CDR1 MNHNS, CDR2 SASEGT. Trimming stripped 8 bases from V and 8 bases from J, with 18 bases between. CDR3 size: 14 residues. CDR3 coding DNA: TGTGCCAGCGGAGGGTACGGGGACGCGGAAAAACTGTTTTTT. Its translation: CASGGYGDAEKLFF.

In nucleotides, the CDR3 is TGCGCCAGCAGCGGGGGGTTGACAGATACGCAGTATTTT. It yields the protein CASSGGLTDTQYF. The V gene is TRBV5-1, the J gene TRBJ2-3, with D maybe TRBD2 (6 bases). Germline values: CDR1 SGHRS, CDR2 YFSETQ. V was shortened by 4 bases and J by 3 bases, with 9 bases between the two germline ends. The CDR3 has 13 amino acids. Supplemented by reference TRBV5-1 and TRBJ2-3, the full variable domain reads KAGVTQTPRYLIKTRGQQVTLSCSPISGHRSVSWYQQTPGQGLQFLFEYFSETQRNKGNFPGRFSGRQFSNSRSEMNVSTLELGDSALYLCASSGGLTDTQYFGPGTRLTVL.